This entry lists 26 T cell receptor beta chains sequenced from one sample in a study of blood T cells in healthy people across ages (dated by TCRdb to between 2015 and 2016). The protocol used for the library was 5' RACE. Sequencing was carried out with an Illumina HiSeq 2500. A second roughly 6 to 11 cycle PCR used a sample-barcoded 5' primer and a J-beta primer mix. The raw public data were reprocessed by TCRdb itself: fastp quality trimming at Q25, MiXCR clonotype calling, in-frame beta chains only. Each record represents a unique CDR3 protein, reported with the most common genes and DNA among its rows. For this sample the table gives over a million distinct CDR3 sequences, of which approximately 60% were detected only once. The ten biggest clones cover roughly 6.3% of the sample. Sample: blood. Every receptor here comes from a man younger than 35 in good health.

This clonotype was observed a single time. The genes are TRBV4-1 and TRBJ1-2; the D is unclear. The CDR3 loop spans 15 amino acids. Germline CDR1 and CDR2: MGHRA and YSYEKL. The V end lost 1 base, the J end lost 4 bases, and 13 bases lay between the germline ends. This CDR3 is CASSQGADGFYGYTF. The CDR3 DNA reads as TGCGCCAGCAGCCAAGGAGCTGACGGGTTCTATGGCTACACCTTC.

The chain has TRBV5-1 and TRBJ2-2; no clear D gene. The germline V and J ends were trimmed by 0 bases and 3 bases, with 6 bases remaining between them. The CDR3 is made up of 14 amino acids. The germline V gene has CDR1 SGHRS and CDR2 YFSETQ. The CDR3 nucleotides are TGCGCCAGCAGCTTGGTACCTGACACCGGGGAGCTGTTTTTT. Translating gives CASSLVPDTGELFF.

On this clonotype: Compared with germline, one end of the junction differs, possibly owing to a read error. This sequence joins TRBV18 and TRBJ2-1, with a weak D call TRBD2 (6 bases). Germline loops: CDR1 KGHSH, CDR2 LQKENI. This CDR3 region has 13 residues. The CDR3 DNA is TGTGCCAGCCCACCATCCGGGAGTAATGAGCAGTTCTTC. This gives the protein CASPPSGSNEQFF.

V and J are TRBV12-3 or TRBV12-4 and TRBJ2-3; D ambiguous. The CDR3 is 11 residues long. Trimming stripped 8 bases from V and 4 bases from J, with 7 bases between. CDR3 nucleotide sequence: TGTGCCAGCGGCGCCTCAGATACGCAGTATTTT. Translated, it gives CASGASDTQYF.

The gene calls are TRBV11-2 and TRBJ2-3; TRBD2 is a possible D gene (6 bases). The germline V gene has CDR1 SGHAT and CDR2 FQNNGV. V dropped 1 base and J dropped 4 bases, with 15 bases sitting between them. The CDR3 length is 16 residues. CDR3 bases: TGTGCCAGCAGCTTAGGCTCAGGAGGGACCCCAGATACGCAGTATTTT. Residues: CASSLGSGGTPDTQYF.

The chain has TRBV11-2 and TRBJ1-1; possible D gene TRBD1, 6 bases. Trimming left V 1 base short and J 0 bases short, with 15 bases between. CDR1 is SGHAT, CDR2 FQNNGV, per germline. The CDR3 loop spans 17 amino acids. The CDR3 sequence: CASSLASIGTLNTEAFF. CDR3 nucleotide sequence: TGTGCCAGCAGCTTAGCGTCGATCGGGACACTGAACACTGAAGCTTTCTTT.

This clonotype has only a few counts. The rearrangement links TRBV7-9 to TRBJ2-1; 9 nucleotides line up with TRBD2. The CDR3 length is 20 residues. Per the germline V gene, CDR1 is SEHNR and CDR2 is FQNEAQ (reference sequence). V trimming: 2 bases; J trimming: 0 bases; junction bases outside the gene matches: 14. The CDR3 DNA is TGTGCCAGCAGCTTAAAGTATGTGACTAGCGGAGCCAGCTCCTACAATGAGCAGTTCTTC. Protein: CASSLKYVTSGASSYNEQFF.

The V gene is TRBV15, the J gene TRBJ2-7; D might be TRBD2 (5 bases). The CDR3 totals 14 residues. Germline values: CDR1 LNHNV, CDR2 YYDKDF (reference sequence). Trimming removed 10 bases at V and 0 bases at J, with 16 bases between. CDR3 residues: CAIHLGSASYEQYF. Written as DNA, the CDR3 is TGTGCCATTCACTTAGGGAGTGCCTCCTACGAGCAGTACTTC.

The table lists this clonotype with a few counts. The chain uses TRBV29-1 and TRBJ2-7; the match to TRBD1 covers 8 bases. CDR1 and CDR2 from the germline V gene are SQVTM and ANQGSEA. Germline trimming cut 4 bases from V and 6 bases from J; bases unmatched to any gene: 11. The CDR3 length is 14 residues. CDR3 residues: CSVVGQAPRSEQYF. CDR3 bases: TGCAGCGTTGTGGGACAGGCGCCGCGATCCGAGCAGTACTTC.

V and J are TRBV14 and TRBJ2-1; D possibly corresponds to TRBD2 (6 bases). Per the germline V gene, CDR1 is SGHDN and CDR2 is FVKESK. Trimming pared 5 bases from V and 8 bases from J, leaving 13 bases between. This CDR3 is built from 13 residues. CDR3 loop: CASSKLLADEQFF. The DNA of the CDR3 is TGTGCCAGCAGCAAATTACTAGCCGATGAGCAGTTCTTC.

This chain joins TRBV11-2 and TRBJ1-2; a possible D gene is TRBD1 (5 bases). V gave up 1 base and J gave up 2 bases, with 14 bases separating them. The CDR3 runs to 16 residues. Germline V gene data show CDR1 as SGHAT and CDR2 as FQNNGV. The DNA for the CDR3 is TGTGCCAGCAGCTTAGGGACCGGGACTTCGAACTATGGCTACACCTTC. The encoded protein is CASSLGTGTSNYGYTF.

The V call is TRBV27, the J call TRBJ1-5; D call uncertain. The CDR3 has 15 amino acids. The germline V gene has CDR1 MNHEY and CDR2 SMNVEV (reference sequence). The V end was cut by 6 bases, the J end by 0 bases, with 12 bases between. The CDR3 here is CASRTDKTSNQPQHF. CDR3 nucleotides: TGTGCCAGCAGAACAGACAAAACTAGCAATCAGCCCCAGCATTTT.

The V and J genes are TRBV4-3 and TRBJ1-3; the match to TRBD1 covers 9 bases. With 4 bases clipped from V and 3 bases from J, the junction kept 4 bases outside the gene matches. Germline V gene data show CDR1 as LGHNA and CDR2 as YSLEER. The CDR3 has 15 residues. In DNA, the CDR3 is TGCGCCAGCAGCCCTACAGGGGGCTTTGGAAACACCATATATTTT. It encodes CASSPTGGFGNTIYF.

CDR3 bases: TGTGCCAGCAGCTCAGGGACTAACTGGGAGGCGGATACGCAGTATTTT. This codes for CASSSGTNWEADTQYF. The rearrangement uses TRBV7-9 and TRBJ2-3; 7 bases fit TRBD2. Germline CDR1 is SEHNR and CDR2 is FQNEAQ (reference sequence). V dropped 4 bases and J dropped 6; count of bases not matched to a gene: 13. The CDR3 length is 16 residues.

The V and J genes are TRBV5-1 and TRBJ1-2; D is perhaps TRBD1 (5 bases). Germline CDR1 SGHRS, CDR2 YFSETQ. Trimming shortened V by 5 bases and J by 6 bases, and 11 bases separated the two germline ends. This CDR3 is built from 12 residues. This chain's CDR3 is CASRDTGDGYTF. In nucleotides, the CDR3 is TGCGCCAGCAGAGACACGGGGGATGGCTACACCTTC.

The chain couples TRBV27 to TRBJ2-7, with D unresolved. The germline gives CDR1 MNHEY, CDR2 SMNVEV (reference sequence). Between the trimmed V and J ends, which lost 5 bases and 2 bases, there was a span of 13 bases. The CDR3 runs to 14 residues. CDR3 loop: CASSTGPSTYEQYF. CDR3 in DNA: TGTGCCAGCAGTACCGGGCCGTCAACCTACGAGCAGTACTTC.

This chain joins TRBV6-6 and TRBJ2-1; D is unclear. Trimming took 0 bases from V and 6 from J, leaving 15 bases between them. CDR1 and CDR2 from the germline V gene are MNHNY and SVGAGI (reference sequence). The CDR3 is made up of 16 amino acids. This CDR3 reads CASSYSMETPINEQFF. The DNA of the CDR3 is TGTGCCAGCAGTTACTCGATGGAGACACCTATCAATGAGCAGTTCTTC.

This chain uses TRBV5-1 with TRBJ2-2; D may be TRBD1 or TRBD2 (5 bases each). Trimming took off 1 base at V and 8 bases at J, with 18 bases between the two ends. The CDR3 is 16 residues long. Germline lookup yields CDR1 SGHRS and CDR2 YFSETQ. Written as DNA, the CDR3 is TGCGCCAGCAGCTTGAGTCTGGGAGTTACAGGAGGGGAGCTGTTTTTT. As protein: CASSLSLGVTGGELFF.

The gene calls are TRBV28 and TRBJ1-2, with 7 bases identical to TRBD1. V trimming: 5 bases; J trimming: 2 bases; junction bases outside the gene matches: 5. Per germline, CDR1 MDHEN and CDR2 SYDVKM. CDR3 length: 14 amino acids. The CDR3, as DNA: TGTGCCAGCAGTAAACCGGGACAGAACTATGGCTACACCTTC. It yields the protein CASSKPGQNYGYTF.

CDR3 amino acids: CSASLEGRPNEQFF. As DNA, the CDR3 is TGCAGTGCTAGTCTGGAGGGCCGGCCCAATGAGCAGTTCTTC. V and J are TRBV20-1 and TRBJ2-1; maybe TRBD2 (6 bases). Germline values: CDR1 DFQATT, CDR2 SNEGSKA (reference sequence). The CDR3 is 14 amino acids. Trimming cost V 3 bases and J 6 bases, with 15 bases left between them.

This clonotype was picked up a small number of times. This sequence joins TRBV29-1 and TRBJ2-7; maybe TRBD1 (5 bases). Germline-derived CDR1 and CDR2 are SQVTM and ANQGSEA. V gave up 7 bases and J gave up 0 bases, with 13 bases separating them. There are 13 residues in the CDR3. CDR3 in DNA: TGCAGCGGTAGAGACCAGGGCTCCTACGAGCAGTACTTC. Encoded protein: CSGRDQGSYEQYF.

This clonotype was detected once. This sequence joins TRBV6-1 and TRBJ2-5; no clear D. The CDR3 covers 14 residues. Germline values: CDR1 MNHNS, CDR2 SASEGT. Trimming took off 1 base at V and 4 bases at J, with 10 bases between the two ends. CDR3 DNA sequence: TGTGCCAGCAGTGAAGGTCGAAGGTCAGAGACCCAGTACTTC. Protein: CASSEGRRSETQYF.

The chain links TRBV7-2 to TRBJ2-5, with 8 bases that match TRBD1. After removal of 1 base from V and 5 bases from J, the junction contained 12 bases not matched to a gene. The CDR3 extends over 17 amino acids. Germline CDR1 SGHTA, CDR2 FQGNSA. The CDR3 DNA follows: TGTGCCAGCAGCTTAGATCAGGGGACAGGCCTCCTGGAGACCCAGTACTTC. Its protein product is CASSLDQGTGLLETQYF. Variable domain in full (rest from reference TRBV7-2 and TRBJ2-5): GAGVSQSPSNKVTEKGKDVELRCDPISGHTALYWYRQSLGQGLEFLIYFQGNSAPDKSGLPSDRFSAERTGGSVSTLTIQRTQQEDSAVYLCASSLDQGTGLLETQYFGPGTRLLVL.

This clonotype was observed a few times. CDR3 nucleotides: TGTGCCAGCAGACCCCCGGGGGCAGAGCGCGCTTTCTTT. It translates to CASRPPGAERAFF. The chain carries TRBV7-2 and TRBJ1-1; maybe TRBD1 (6 bases). CDR1 and CDR2 (germline): SGHTA, FQGNSA. V was cut by 6 bases and J by 11 bases, with 19 bases left in between. The CDR3 loop spans 13 amino acids.

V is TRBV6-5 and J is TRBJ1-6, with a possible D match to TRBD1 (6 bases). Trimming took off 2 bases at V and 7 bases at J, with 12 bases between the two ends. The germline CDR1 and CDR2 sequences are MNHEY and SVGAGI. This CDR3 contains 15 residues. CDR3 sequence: CASSYITGRNSPLHF. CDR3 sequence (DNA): TGTGCCAGCAGTTACATCACAGGGCGGAATTCACCCCTCCACTTT.

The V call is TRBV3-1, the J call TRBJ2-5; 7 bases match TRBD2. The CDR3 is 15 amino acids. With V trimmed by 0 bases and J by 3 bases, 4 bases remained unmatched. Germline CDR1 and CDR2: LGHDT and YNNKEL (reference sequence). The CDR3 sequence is CASSQDRLAEETQYF. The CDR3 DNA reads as TGTGCCAGCAGCCAAGATAGGCTAGCGGAAGAGACCCAGTACTTC.